Included here is one T cell receptor (beta chain) sequence, with context. Its antigen is as yet unknown. Naive CD8 isolation took CD45RO-negative cells positively selected for CCR7 and excluded terminally differentiated effector memory CD45RA+ cells. This specimen belongs to a study of shared clonotypes between healthy human individuals. About the research overall: Each donor had three CD4 naive, three CD4 memory, two CD8 naive and one CD8 memory plate. Study findings and constraints: The genetic and exposure-history diversity represented was limited by few donors. Sorted-subset samples were not fully sequenced, rarefaction indicated.

Sequenced by immunoSEQ multiplex PCR; TCRdb stores in-frame clones only, minus some. This sample has about 2.1 million clones, with just over 90% found just once. The receptor's source is a man aged 18 to 35 in good health. Some clones in this sample may be carry-over from other donors' samples. The specimen sequenced was naive CD8+ T cells from PBMCs.

CDR3 nucleotides: TGTGCCAGCAGTCCGACAGGCAACACTGAAGCTTTCTTT. Its protein product is CASSPTGNTEAFF. This sequence joins TRBV27 and TRBJ1-1; TRBD1 might be the D (6 bases). CDR3 size: 13 residues. V was shortened by 5 bases and J by 2 bases, with 9 bases between the two germline ends. Germline lookup yields CDR1 MNHEY and CDR2 SMNVEV (reference sequence).